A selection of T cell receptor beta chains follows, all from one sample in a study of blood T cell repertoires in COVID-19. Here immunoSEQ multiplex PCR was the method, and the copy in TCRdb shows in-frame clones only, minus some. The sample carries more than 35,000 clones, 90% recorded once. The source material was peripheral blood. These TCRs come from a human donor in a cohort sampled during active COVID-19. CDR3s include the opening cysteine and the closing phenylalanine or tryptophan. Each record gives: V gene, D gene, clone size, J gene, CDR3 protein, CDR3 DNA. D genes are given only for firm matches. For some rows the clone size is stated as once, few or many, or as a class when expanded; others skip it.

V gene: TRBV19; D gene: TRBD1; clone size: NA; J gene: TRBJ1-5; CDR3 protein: CASRGTGGFNQPQHF; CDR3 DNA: TGTGCCAGTAGGGGGACAGGGGGTTTCAATCAGCCCCAGCATTTT
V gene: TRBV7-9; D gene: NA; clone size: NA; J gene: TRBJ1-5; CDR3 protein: CASSLRGGPLWSNQPQHF; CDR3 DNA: TGTGCCAGCAGCCTACGGGGGGGCCCGCTATGGAGCAATCAGCCCCAGCATTTT
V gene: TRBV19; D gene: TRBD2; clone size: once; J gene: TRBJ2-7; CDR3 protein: CASRGLGVSYEQYF; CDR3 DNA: TGTGCCAGTAGGGGACTAGGGGTCTCCTACGAGCAGTACTTC
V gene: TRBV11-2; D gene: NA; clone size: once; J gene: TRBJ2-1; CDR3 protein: CASSLEDGGSYNEQFF; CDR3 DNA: TGTGCCAGCAGCTTAGAAGACGGAGGCTCCTACAATGAGCAGTTCTTC
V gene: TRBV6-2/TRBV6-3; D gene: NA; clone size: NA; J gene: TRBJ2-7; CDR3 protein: CASSIPRTGNSYEQYF; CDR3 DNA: TGTGCCAGCAGTATCCCCCGGACGGGGAACTCCTACGAGCAGTACTTC
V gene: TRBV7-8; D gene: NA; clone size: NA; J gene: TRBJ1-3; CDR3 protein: CASSLDPGHGNTIYF; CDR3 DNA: TGTGCCAGCAGCTTAGACCCAGGGCACGGAAACACCATATATTTT
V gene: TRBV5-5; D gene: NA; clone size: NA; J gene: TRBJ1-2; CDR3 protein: CASSLDLGLYGYTF; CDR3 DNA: TGTGCCAGCAGCTTGGATCTGGGCCTCTATGGCTACACCTTC
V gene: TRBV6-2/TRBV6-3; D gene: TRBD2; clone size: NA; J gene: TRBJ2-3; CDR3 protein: CASSYYRHPRGTFATQYF; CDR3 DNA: TGTGCCAGCAGTTACTACCGGCACCCGCGGGGGACCTTTGCTACGCAGTATTTT
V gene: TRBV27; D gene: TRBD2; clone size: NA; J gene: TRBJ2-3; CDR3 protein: CASSLYDLAGGPLRSTDTQYF; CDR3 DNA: TGTGCCAGCAGTTTATATGACCTAGCGGGAGGGCCCCTTCGGAGCACAGATACGCAGTATTTT
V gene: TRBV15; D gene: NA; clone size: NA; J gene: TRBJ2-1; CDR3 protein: CATSRVPRGGDNEQFF; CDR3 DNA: TGTGCCACCAGCAGGGTCCCTCGAGGGGGTGACAATGAGCAGTTCTTC
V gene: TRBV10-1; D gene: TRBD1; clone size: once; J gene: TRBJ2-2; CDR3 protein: CASSKGTTGGNGELFF; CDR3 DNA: TGCGCCAGCAGCAAAGGGACCACAGGGGGGAACGGGGAGCTGTTTTTT
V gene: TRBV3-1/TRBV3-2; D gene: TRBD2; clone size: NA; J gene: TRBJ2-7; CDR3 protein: CASSLAGGATYEQYF; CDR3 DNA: TGTGCCAGCAGTCTAGCGGGAGGAGCGACCTACGAGCAGTACTTC
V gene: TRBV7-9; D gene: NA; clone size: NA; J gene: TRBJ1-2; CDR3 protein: CASSLRDFLYRDGYTF; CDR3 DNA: TGTGCCAGCAGCCTGCGGGACTTTCTCTATAGGGATGGCTACACCTTC
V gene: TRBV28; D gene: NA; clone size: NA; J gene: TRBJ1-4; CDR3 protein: CASSLRQANEKLFF; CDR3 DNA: TGTGCCAGCAGTTTAAGACAGGCGAATGAAAAACTGTTTTTT
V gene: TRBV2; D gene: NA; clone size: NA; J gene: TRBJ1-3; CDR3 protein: CASTLFGNTIYF; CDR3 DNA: TGTGCCAGCACTCTCTTTGGAAACACCATATATTTT
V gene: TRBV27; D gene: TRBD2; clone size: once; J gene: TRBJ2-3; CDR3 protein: CATQGLAGGGGYTDTQYF; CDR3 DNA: TGTGCCACCCAAGGACTAGCGGGAGGAGGAGGTTACACAGATACGCAGTATTTT
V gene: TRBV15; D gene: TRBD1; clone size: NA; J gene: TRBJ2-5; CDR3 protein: CATSRGTGGETQYF; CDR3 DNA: TGTGCCACCAGCAGAGGGACAGGGGGGGAGACCCAGTACTTC
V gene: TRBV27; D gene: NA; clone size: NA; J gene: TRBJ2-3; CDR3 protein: CASSLFPSRAKDTQYF; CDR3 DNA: TGTGCCAGCAGTTTATTCCCATCGCGGGCCAAAGATACGCAGTATTTT
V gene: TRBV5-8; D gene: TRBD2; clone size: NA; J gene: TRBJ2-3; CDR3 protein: CASSLGTGTSVLTDTQYF; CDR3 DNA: TGTGCCAGCAGCTTGGGAACCGGGACTAGCGTACTCACAGATACGCAGTATTTT
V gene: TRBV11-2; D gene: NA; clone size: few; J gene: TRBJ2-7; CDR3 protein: CASSLRQALAGEQYF; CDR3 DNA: TGTGCCAGCAGCCTACGACAGGCCCTCGCCGGGGAGCAGTACTTC
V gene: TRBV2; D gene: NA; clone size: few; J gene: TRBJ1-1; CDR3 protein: CASLQGPELVTEAFF; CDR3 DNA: TGTGCCAGCTTGCAGGGCCCTGAACTTGTTACTGAAGCTTTCTTT
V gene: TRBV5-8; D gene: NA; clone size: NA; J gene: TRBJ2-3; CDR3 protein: CASSFERTSTQYF; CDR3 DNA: TGTGCCAGCAGCTTCGAACGGACAAGTACGCAGTATTTT
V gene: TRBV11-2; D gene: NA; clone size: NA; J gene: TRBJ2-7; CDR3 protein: CASSLAGYEQYF; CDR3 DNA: TGTGCCAGCAGCTTAGCGGGGTACGAGCAGTACTTC
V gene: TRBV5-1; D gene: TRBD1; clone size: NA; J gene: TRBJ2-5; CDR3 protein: CASSRTGGPETQYF; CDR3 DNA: TGCGCCAGCAGTCGCACAGGGGGCCCAGAGACCCAGTACTTC
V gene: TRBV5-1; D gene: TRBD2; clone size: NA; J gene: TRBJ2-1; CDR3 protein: CASSLFREVVNEQFF; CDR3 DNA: TGCGCCAGCAGCTTGTTTCGGGAGGTTGTCAATGAGCAGTTCTTC
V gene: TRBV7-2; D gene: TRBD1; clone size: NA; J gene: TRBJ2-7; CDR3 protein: CASSSRTGREQYF; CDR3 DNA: TGTGCCAGCAGCTCTAGGACAGGGCGCGAGCAGTACTTC
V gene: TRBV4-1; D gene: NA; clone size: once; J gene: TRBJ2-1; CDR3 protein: CASSHYPLSSYNEQFF; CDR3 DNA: TGCGCCAGCAGCCATTACCCTCTCAGCTCCTACAATGAGCAGTTCTTC
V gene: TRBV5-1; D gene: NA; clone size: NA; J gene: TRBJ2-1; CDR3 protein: CASSPDSSSYNEQFF; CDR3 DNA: TGCGCCAGCAGCCCCGACTCAAGCTCCTACAATGAGCAGTTCTTC
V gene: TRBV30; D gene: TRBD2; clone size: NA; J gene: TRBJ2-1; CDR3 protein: CAWSAPPTSGKYNEQFF; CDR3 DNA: TGTGCCTGGAGTGCCCCTCCCACTAGCGGGAAATACAATGAGCAGTTCTTC
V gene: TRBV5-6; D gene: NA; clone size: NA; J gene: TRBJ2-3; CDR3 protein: CASSLGQRTDTQYF; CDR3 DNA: TGTGCCAGCAGCTTAGGACAGCGCACAGATACGCAGTATTTT
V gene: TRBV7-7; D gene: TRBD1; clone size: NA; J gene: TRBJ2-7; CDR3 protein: CASSPSTGNSYEQYF; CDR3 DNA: TGTGCCAGCAGCCCCTCGACAGGGAACTCCTACGAGCAGTACTTC
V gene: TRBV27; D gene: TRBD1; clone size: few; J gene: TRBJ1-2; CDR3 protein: CASSRRQGGGYTF; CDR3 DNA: TGTGCCAGCAGTCGTCGACAGGGTGGTGGCTACACCTTC
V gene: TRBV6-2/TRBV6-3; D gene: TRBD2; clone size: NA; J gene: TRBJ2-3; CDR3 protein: CASSSLPSGRVPDTQYF; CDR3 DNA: TGTGCCAGCAGTTCCCTACCTAGCGGGAGGGTTCCAGATACGCAGTATTTT
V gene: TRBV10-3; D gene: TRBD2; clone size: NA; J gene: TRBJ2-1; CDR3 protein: CAISSSGSYNEQFF; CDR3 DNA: TGTGCCATCAGCAGTAGCGGGAGCTACAATGAGCAGTTCTTC
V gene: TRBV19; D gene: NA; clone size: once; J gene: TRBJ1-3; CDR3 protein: CASSTRRTLAGNTIYF; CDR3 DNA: TGTGCCAGTAGTACCCGCCGGACTCTCGCTGGAAACACCATATATTTT
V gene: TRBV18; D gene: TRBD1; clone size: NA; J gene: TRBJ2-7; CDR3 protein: CASSPPPGQGREQYF; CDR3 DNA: TGTGCCAGCTCACCACCTCCCGGACAGGGTAGAGAGCAGTACTTC
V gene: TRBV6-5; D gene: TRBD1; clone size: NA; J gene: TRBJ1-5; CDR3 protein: CASQGGSNQPQHF; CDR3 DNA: TGTGCCAGCCAGGGGGGTAGCAATCAGCCCCAGCATTTT
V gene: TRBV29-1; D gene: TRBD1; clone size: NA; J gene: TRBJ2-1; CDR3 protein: CSVEERGQKYNEQFF; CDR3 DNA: TGCAGCGTTGAAGAGAGGGGACAGAAATACAATGAGCAGTTCTTC
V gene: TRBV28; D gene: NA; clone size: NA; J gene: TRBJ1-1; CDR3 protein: CASTPHLGGEAFF; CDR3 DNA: TGTGCCAGCACCCCCCACTTAGGGGGTGAAGCTTTCTTT
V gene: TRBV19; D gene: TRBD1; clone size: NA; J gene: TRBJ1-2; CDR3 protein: CASSRARIGGGAGYGYTF; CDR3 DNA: TGTGCCAGTAGTAGGGCACGCATCGGAGGGGGCGCGGGCTATGGCTACACCTTC
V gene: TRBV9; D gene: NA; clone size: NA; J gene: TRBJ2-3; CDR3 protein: CASSVSRVGTDTQYF; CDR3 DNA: TGTGCCAGCAGCGTATCCAGGGTCGGCACAGATACGCAGTATTTT
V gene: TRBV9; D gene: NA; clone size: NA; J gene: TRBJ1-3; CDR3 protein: CASSPDPRVDGNTIYF; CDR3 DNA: TGTGCCAGCAGCCCCGACCCACGGGTCGACGGAAACACCATATATTTT
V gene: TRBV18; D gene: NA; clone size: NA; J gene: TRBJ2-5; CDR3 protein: CASSPLEGVETQYF; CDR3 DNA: TGTGCCAGCTCACCACTTGAGGGGGTAGAGACCCAGTACTTC
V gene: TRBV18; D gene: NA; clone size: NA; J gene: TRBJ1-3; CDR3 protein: CASSPVGRGHSGNTIYF; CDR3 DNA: TGTGCCAGCTCACCAGTTGGACGGGGACACTCTGGAAACACCATATATTTT
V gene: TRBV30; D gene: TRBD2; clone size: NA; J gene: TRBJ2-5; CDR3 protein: CAWSSEGSGRPQETQYF; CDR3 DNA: TGTGCCTGGAGTTCCGAGGGGAGCGGGAGGCCCCAAGAGACCCAGTACTTC
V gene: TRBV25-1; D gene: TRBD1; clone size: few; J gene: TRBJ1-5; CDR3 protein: CASRGSDRGNQPQHF; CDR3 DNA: TGTGCCAGCAGGGGATCAGACAGGGGCAATCAGCCCCAGCATTTT
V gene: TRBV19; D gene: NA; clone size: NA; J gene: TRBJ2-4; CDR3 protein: CASTPRSVKNIQYF; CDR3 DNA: TGTGCCAGTACCCCACGGTCGGTAAAAAACATTCAGTACTTC
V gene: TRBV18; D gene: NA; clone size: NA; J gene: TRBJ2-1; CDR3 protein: CASSPGHREGEQFF; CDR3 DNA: TGTGCCAGCTCACCGGGCCACAGGGAAGGTGAGCAGTTCTTC
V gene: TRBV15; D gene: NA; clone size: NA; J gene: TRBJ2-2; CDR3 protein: CATSREGRNTGELFF; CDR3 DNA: TGTGCCACCAGCAGGGAGGGACGGAACACCGGGGAGCTGTTTTTT
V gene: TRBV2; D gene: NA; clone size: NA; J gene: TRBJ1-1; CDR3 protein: CASRLGQNTEAFF; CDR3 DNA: TGTGCCAGCAGATTAGGACAAAACACTGAAGCTTTCTTT
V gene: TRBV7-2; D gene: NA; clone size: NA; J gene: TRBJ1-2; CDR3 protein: CASSLAGRGGYTF; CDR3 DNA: TGTGCCAGCAGCTTAGCGGGGAGAGGGGGCTACACCTTC
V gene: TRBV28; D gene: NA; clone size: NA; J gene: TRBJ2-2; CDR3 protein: CASSLWDIGLKGGELFF; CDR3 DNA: TGTGCCAGCAGTTTATGGGATATAGGACTAAAGGGCGGGGAGCTGTTTTTT
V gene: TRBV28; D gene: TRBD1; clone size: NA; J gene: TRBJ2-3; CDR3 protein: CASSKGQGVTDTQYF; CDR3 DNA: TGTGCCAGCAGTAAGGGACAGGGAGTGACAGATACGCAGTATTTT
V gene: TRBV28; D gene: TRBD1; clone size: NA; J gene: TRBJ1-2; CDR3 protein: CANGPGQGNYGYTF; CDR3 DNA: TGTGCCAACGGCCCGGGACAGGGAAATTATGGCTACACCTTC
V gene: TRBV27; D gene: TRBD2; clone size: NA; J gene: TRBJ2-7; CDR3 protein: CASSPWTSGRGEQYF; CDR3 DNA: TGTGCCAGCAGCCCCTGGACTAGCGGGAGAGGCGAGCAGTACTTC
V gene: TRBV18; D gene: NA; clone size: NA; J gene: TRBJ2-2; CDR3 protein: CASSPNVGTAKGGELFF; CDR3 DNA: TGTGCCAGCTCACCAAACGTAGGGACTGCAAAGGGCGGGGAGCTGTTTTTT
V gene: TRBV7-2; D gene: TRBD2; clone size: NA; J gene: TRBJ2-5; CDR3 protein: CASSLAGGGETQYF; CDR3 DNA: TGTGCCAGCAGTCTAGCGGGAGGGGGAGAGACCCAGTACTTC
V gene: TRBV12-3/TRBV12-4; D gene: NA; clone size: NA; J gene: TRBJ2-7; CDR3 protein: CASSPQGTEQYF; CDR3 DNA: TGTGCCAGCAGTCCTCAGGGTACCGAGCAGTACTTC